A selection of T cell receptor beta chains follows, all from one sample in a study of CD8 T cells in Susac syndrome. TCRdb processed the immunoSEQ multiplex PCR reads anew with MiXCR; each CDR3 protein has one entry. This table holds approximately 200,000 distinct CDR3 sequences, 80% to 95% found once. Sequencing was performed on CD8+ T cells from PBMCs. These receptors were taken from a human donor with multiple sclerosis. The CDR3 runs from the conserved cysteine through the conserved F or W.

v_gene,j_gene,CDR3aa
TRBV20-1,TRBJ1-4,CSARSEGETNEKLFF
TRBV19,TRBJ1-2,CASSITYDYGYTF
TRBV12-3/TRBV12-4,TRBJ2-2,CASRPALSGRRTGELFF
TRBV27,TRBJ2-3,CASSWSSTDTQYF
TRBV7-9,TRBJ1-2,CASSLGGINYGYTF
TRBV12-3/TRBV12-4,TRBJ2-7,CASSFGPGRAYEQYF
TRBV7-9,TRBJ1-4,CASSGRQGTNEKLFF
TRBV18,TRBJ2-1,CASSPRTGKRANEQFF
TRBV15,TRBJ2-7,CATTPPPPEQYF
TRBV27,TRBJ1-2,CASSSLQGAEGYTF
TRBV29-1,TRBJ2-7,CSVADSPRYEQYF
TRBV5-8,TRBJ2-4,CASSLRESKNIQYF
TRBV12-3/TRBV12-4,TRBJ2-5,CASNPGEEETQYF
TRBV18,TRBJ1-1,CASSPLGTGTEAFF
TRBV10-3,TRBJ2-7,CAISGTYEQYF
TRBV3-1,TRBJ1-5,CASSLRGLRQPQHF
TRBV7-9,TRBJ2-2,CASSPTTMGTGELFF
TRBV6-1,TRBJ2-1,CASMAPGWWNEQFF
TRBV30,TRBJ2-3,CAWSPGALTDTQYF
TRBV4-1,TRBJ1-5,CASSQPGTGVLSNQPQHF
TRBV2,TRBJ1-1,CASSTYRGALDTEAFF
TRBV6-6,TRBJ2-1,CASSPLDQRVNEQFF
TRBV12-1,TRBJ2-3,CASSFALGCSTDTQYF
TRBV19,TRBJ2-5,CASSIYGQEKETQYF
TRBV2,TRBJ2-1,CASTVPAEQFF
TRBV4-3,TRBJ2-6,CASSQNRDSSSGANVLTF
TRBV7-9,TRBJ2-3,CASSLAYTDTQYF
TRBV11-2,TRBJ2-1,CASSPQRGTGINEQFF
TRBV7-3,TRBJ2-3,CASSLNPASDTQYF
TRBV3-1,TRBJ2-5,CASSQDRGTGEISMPQYF
TRBV5-6,TRBJ1-1,CASSLAGANTEAFF
TRBV12-3/TRBV12-4,TRBJ2-7,CASSPTGADTYEQYF
TRBV6-1,TRBJ2-3,CASSTIVDSGIGTDTQYF
TRBV25-1,TRBJ1-2,CASSEFDNSGARTF
TRBV15,TRBJ2-5,CATSRGGTSGETQYF
TRBV27,TRBJ2-1,CASRRLAGNYNEQFF
TRBV4-1,TRBJ1-2,CASSLMARFAYGYTF
TRBV20-1,TRBJ1-2,CSARDRDNYGYTF
TRBV13,TRBJ2-1,CASSPPQEVGEQFF
TRBV13,TRBJ2-1,CASSSNTGASGRSANEQFF
TRBV7-3,TRBJ2-7,CASSLTGLAGDYSYEQYF
TRBV6-2/TRBV6-3,TRBJ2-3,CASSKGYFTSTDTQYF
TRBV2,TRBJ1-3,CASSEAPGGVSGNTIYF
TRBV19,TRBJ2-1,CASSIQSSYNEQFF
TRBV28,TRBJ1-2,CASSLFGNSGIYGYTF
TRBV5-6,TRBJ2-7,CASSLLGEQYF
TRBV7-9,TRBJ1-2,CASSLAVQAANYGYTF
TRBV2,TRBJ1-1,CASSEGQGLNTEAFF
TRBV27,TRBJ1-5,CASSWGTGSNQPQHF
TRBV4-2,TRBJ2-7,CASSPELLPGEQYF
TRBV3-1,TRBJ2-1,CASSQFSGQATVSSYNEQFF
TRBV21-1,TRBJ2-1,CASSKWREGINEQFF
TRBV9,TRBJ2-5,CASSVAGAARETQYF
TRBV7-9,TRBJ2-2,CASSTVGTGELFF
TRBV11-2,TRBJ2-1,CASSFTTGPPERNEQFF